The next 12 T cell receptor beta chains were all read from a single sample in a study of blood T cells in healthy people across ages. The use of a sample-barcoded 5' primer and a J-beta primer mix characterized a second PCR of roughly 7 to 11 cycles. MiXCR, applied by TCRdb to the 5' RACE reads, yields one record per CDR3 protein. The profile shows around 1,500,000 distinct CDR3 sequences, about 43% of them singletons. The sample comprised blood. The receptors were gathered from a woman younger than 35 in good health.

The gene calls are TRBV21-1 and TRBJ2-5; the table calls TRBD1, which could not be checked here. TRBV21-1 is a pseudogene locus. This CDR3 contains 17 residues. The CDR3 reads CASSKESRQGEYNEQYF. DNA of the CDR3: TGTGCCAGCAGCAAAGAGAGCAGGCAGGGGGAATACAATGAGCAGTACTTC.

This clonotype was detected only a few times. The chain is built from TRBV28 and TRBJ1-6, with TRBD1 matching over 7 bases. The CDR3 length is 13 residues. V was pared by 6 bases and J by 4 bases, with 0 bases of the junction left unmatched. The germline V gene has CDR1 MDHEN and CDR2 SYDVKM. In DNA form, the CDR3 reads TGTGCCAGCAGGACAGGGTATAATTCACCCCTCCACTTT. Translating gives CASRTGYNSPLHF.

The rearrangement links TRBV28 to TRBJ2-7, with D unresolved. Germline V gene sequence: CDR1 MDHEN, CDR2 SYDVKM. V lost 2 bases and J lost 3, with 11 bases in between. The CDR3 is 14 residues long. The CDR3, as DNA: TGTGCCAGCAGTTTAATCCTGGCCTTCTACGAGCAGTACTTC. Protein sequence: CASSLILAFYEQYF.

CDR3 in amino acids: CASSLPYPRDLKHEAFF. DNA for the CDR3: TGCGCCAGCAGCCTGCCCTACCCCCGGGACCTAAAGCATGAAGCTTTCTTT. The gene calls are TRBV5-1 and TRBJ1-1, with D tentatively TRBD1 (5 bases). The V end was cut by 4 bases, the J end by 7 bases, with 26 bases between. Germline V gene sequence: CDR1 SGHRS, CDR2 YFSETQ. CDR3 length equals 17 residues.

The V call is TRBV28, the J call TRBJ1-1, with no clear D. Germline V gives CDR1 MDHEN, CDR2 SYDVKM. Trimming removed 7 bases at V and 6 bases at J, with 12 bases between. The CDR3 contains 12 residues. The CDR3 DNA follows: TGTGCCAGCACCTTAGGGTTCTCTGAAGCTTTCTTT. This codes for CASTLGFSEAFF.

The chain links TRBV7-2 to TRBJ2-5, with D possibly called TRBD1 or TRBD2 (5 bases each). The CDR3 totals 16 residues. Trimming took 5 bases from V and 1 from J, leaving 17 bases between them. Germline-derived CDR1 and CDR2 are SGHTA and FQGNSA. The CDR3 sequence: CASSSPPGRSQETQYF. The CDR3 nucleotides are TGTGCCAGCAGCAGCCCACCGGGACGGTCCCAAGAGACCCAGTACTTC.

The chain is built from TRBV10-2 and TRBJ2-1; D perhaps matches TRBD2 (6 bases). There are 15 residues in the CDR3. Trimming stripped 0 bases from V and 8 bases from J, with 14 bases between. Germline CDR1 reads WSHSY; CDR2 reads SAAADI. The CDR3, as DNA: TGCGCCAGCAGTGAGTCTGGTGGGAGGTGGGATGAGCAGTTCTTC. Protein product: CASSESGGRWDEQFF.

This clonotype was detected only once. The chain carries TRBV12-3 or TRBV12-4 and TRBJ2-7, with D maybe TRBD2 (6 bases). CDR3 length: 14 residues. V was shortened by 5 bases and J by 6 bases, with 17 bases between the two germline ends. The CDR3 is CASSVRDSRTEQYF. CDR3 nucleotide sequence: TGTGCCAGCAGTGTAAGGGACTCAAGAACCGAGCAGTACTTC.

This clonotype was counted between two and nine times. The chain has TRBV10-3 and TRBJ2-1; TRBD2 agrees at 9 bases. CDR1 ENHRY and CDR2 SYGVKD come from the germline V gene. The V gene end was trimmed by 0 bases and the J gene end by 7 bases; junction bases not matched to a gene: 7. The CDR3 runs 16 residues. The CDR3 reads CAISESAGGPVNEQFF. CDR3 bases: TGTGCCATCAGTGAGTCTGCGGGAGGGCCGGTGAATGAGCAGTTCTTC.

DNA of the CDR3: TGTGCCAGCAGTACGGTCGCCTCCTACAATGAGCAGTTCTTC. Residues: CASSTVASYNEQFF. V is TRBV6-1 and J is TRBJ2-1; D ambiguous. Germline V gene data show CDR1 as MNHNS and CDR2 as SASEGT. The CDR3 consists of 14 residues. V lost 5 bases and J lost 0, with 8 bases in between.

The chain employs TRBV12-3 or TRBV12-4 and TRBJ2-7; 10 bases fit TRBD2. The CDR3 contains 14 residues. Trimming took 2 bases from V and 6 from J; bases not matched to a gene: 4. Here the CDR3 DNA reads TGTGCCAGCAGTTTAATAGCGGGAGGTTCCGAGCAGTACTTC. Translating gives CASSLIAGGSEQYF.

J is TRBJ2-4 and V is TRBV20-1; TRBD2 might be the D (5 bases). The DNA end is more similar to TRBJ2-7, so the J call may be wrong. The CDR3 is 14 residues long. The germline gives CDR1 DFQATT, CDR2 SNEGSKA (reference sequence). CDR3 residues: CSARSAESSYEQYF. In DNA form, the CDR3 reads TGCAGTGCTAGATCAGCGGAAAGCTCCTACGAGCAGTACTTC.